This T cell receptor (beta chain) is from a study of spatial heterogeneity in lung cancer. Study results and limitations: There were more appearances of ubiquitous expanded tumor TCRs in blood at resection than at follow-up.

This clonotype was counted at least ten times. The antigen is unknown. V was trimmed by 6 bases and J by 0 bases, leaving 4 bases between them. This CDR3 region has 12 residues. Germline CDR1 ENHRY, CDR2 SYGVKD. MiXCR, applied by TCRdb to the 5' RACE reads, yields one record per CDR3 protein. The profile covers 23,000 or so distinct CDR3 sequences, with about 7% appearing a single time and roughly 13% taken by the ten largest. Time point reported: sample taken at primary tumor resection. Material for sequencing was whole RNA from tumor, nontumor lung or frozen PBMC, left unsorted. The receptor was isolated from a male donor with early-stage non-small cell lung cancer. The J gene is TRBJ2-3, the V gene TRBV10-3, with unresolved D. Material: PBMCs, obtained at surgery. The CDR3 is CAISVSTDTQYF. In DNA form, the CDR3 reads TGTGCCATCAGCGTGAGCACAGATACGCAGTATTTT.